Here is one TCR beta chain with its context. These data originate in a study of cytomegalovirus exposure and HLA in healthy donors. Whole-study context: One earlier analysis, a look at approximately 180 million T cells, found some 100 million unique TCR beta sequences.

The CDR3 sequence is 13 residues long. After removal of 8 bases from V and 5 bases from J, the junction contained 9 bases not matched to a gene. Germline V gives CDR1 MNHNY, CDR2 SVGAGI (reference sequence). PCR used 60 Vbeta primers and 13 Jbeta primers. The method was immunoSEQ multiplex PCR; TCRdb's version includes in-frame clones alone and lacks a portion of them. The repertoire includes 100,000 to 150,000 clones, around 78% of them detected once, and 3.6% sits in the top ten. This receptor was taken from a man aged 35 to 55 in good health and CMV-seronegative. The chain is built from TRBV6-6 and TRBJ2-7; 7 nucleotides align to TRBD1. The sequenced material came from PBMCs. The CDR3 loop is CASHYRGHNEQYF. CDR3 DNA sequence: TGTGCCAGCCACTACAGGGGTCATAACGAGCAGTACTTC.